The rows below give T cell receptor beta chains drawn from one sample of a study of PD-L1 blockade in urothelial cancer. Clones were read by immunoSEQ multiplex PCR, and TCRdb kept only the in-frame ones, dropping some. The table includes over 100,000 clones, 75% to 95% detected once. The input for sequencing was PBMCs, taken around atezolizumab (anti-PD-L1) treatment. The source of these receptors is a man in his sixties with urothelial cancer. Each CDR3 is given with its conserved first and last residue. The order of the fields is clone size, V gene, J gene, D gene, CDR3 length, CDR3 DNA, CDR3 protein. D genes are given only for firm matches. For some rows the clone size is stated as once, few or many, or as a class when expanded; others skip it.

clone size: NA
V gene: TRBV6-5
J gene: TRBJ1-2
D gene: TRBD1
CDR3 length: 13
CDR3 DNA: TGTGCCAGCAGCACCGGACAGGGGGTAGGCTACACCTTC
CDR3 protein: CASSTGQGVGYTF

clone size: NA
V gene: TRBV4-3
J gene: TRBJ2-3
D gene: NA
CDR3 length: 15
CDR3 DNA: TGCGCCAGCAGCCAAGCAGGCATTAGCACAGATACGCAGTATTTT
CDR3 protein: CASSQAGISTDTQYF

clone size: NA
V gene: TRBV2
J gene: TRBJ1-4
D gene: NA
CDR3 length: 15
CDR3 DNA: TGTGCCAGCACCCGATCGGGGGGGCTTGGGGAAAAACTGTTTTTT
CDR3 protein: CASTRSGGLGEKLFF

clone size: NA
V gene: TRBV7-2
J gene: TRBJ2-1
D gene: TRBD2
CDR3 length: 17
CDR3 DNA: TGTGCCAGCAGCTTAGGGACTAGCGGGGGGGCCCGTGGTGAGCAGTTCTTC
CDR3 protein: CASSLGTSGGARGEQFF

clone size: NA
V gene: TRBV5-6
J gene: TRBJ1-1
D gene: TRBD1
CDR3 length: 15
CDR3 DNA: TGTGCCAGCAGCTTGGGGACAGGGGTAGGGACTGAAGCTTTCTTT
CDR3 protein: CASSLGTGVGTEAFF

clone size: NA
V gene: TRBV18
J gene: TRBJ2-1
D gene: NA
CDR3 length: 12
CDR3 DNA: TGTGCCAGCTCGCCGCAGGGCGATGAGCAGTTCTTC
CDR3 protein: CASSPQGDEQFF

clone size: NA
V gene: TRBV4-1
J gene: TRBJ2-7
D gene: NA
CDR3 length: 14
CDR3 DNA: TGCGCCAGCAGCCAAGCTACGGGGTTCTACGAGCAGTACTTC
CDR3 protein: CASSQATGFYEQYF

clone size: NA
V gene: TRBV6-6
J gene: TRBJ1-4
D gene: TRBD1
CDR3 length: 16
CDR3 DNA: TGTGCCAGCTCGGACAGGGGGTTTGCAACTAATGAAAAACTGTTTTTT
CDR3 protein: CASSDRGFATNEKLFF

clone size: NA
V gene: TRBV30
J gene: TRBJ2-7
D gene: TRBD2
CDR3 length: 18
CDR3 DNA: TGTGCCTGGAGTGTACTTAGCGGGAGGGCCTCGGGAAAGGACGAGCAGTACTTC
CDR3 protein: CAWSVLSGRASGKDEQYF

clone size: once
V gene: TRBV6-5
J gene: TRBJ2-7
D gene: TRBD2
CDR3 length: 14
CDR3 DNA: TGTGCCAGCAGCCAGACTAGCGGGACTCGGGAGCAGTACTTC
CDR3 protein: CASSQTSGTREQYF

clone size: NA
V gene: TRBV5-6
J gene: TRBJ1-4
D gene: NA
CDR3 length: 15
CDR3 DNA: TGTGCCAGCAGCTTTGGAGGGGTTCTTAATGAAAAACTGTTTTTT
CDR3 protein: CASSFGGVLNEKLFF

clone size: NA
V gene: TRBV18
J gene: TRBJ2-1
D gene: NA
CDR3 length: 14
CDR3 DNA: TGTGCCAGCTCACCGAGCTCCCCCGGGTCTGAGCAGTTCTTC
CDR3 protein: CASSPSSPGSEQFF

clone size: NA
V gene: TRBV28
J gene: TRBJ2-7
D gene: TRBD2
CDR3 length: 18
CDR3 DNA: TGTGCCAGCAGTTCCGTCACTAGCGGGAGTTACCTCTTGTACGAGCAGTACTTC
CDR3 protein: CASSSVTSGSYLLYEQYF

clone size: NA
V gene: TRBV2
J gene: TRBJ2-7
D gene: NA
CDR3 length: 14
CDR3 DNA: TGTGCCAGCAAGGGAGGGACAGGCTCCTACGAGCAGTACTTC
CDR3 protein: CASKGGTGSYEQYF

clone size: NA
V gene: TRBV19
J gene: TRBJ2-3
D gene: TRBD2
CDR3 length: 16
CDR3 DNA: TGTGCCAGTAGTACGTACCCCCGGGGGGGCATAGATACGCAGTATTTT
CDR3 protein: CASSTYPRGGIDTQYF

clone size: NA
V gene: TRBV7-3
J gene: TRBJ2-3
D gene: NA
CDR3 length: 15
CDR3 DNA: TGTGCCAGCACCCTAGGGTTAGCGCCCACAGATACGCAGTATTTT
CDR3 protein: CASTLGLAPTDTQYF

clone size: NA
V gene: TRBV11-2
J gene: TRBJ2-1
D gene: TRBD2
CDR3 length: 15
CDR3 DNA: TGTGCCAGCAGCTTCTTAACGGGAGGATACAATGAGCAGTTCTTC
CDR3 protein: CASSFLTGGYNEQFF

clone size: NA
V gene: TRBV7-2
J gene: TRBJ1-1
D gene: TRBD1
CDR3 length: 15
CDR3 DNA: TGTGCCAGCAGCTGGCGGACAGGCGGCAACACTGAAGCTTTCTTT
CDR3 protein: CASSWRTGGNTEAFF

clone size: NA
V gene: TRBV7-2
J gene: TRBJ1-2
D gene: NA
CDR3 length: 14
CDR3 DNA: TGTGCCAGCAGCTTACTGGGACAATTCTATGGCTACACCTTC
CDR3 protein: CASSLLGQFYGYTF

clone size: NA
V gene: TRBV4-2
J gene: TRBJ1-4
D gene: NA
CDR3 length: 19
CDR3 DNA: TGTGCCAGCAGCCACTCGGGATGGACGGAGTCTTATTCTAATGAAAAACTGTTTTTT
CDR3 protein: CASSHSGWTESYSNEKLFF

clone size: NA
V gene: TRBV7-6
J gene: TRBJ2-2
D gene: TRBD2
CDR3 length: 18
CDR3 DNA: TGTGCCAGCAGCCCGAGGACTAGCGGGAGGGCCAGAACCGGGGAGCTGTTTTTT
CDR3 protein: CASSPRTSGRARTGELFF

clone size: NA
V gene: TRBV9
J gene: TRBJ2-3
D gene: TRBD2
CDR3 length: 18
CDR3 DNA: TGTGCCAGCAGCGCCGGGACTAGCGGGGGGGCGTTCACGGATACGCAGTATTTT
CDR3 protein: CASSAGTSGGAFTDTQYF

clone size: few
V gene: TRBV4-2
J gene: TRBJ1-1
D gene: NA
CDR3 length: 14
CDR3 DNA: TGTGCCAGCAGCCATGAGAGGGAAGACACTGAAGCTTTCTTT
CDR3 protein: CASSHEREDTEAFF

clone size: NA
V gene: TRBV10-2
J gene: TRBJ2-5
D gene: TRBD2
CDR3 length: 13
CDR3 DNA: TGCGCCAGCAGGTGGGAGGGCCAAGAGACCCAGTACTTC
CDR3 protein: CASRWEGQETQYF

clone size: NA
V gene: TRBV11-2
J gene: TRBJ2-5
D gene: NA
CDR3 length: 16
CDR3 DNA: TGTGCCAGCAGCCGCAGGCGGGCGACGTACCAAGAGACCCAGTACTTC
CDR3 protein: CASSRRRATYQETQYF

clone size: NA
V gene: TRBV7-9
J gene: TRBJ2-5
D gene: NA
CDR3 length: 12
CDR3 DNA: TGTGCGTCCCAAAGACAGGAGGAGACCCAGTACTTC
CDR3 protein: CASQRQEETQYF

clone size: NA
V gene: TRBV7-2
J gene: TRBJ2-3
D gene: NA
CDR3 length: 14
CDR3 DNA: TGTGCCAGCAGATTGGACTGGAACACAGATACGCAGTATTTT
CDR3 protein: CASRLDWNTDTQYF

clone size: NA
V gene: TRBV19
J gene: TRBJ2-7
D gene: TRBD2
CDR3 length: 15
CDR3 DNA: TGTGCCAGTAGAAGGGACGGGACTAGCGCCTACGAGCAGTACTTC
CDR3 protein: CASRRDGTSAYEQYF

clone size: NA
V gene: TRBV19
J gene: TRBJ2-1
D gene: TRBD2
CDR3 length: 19
CDR3 DNA: TGTGCCAGTAGTACGACCCCGGGACTAGCGGGGGGGCGGTACAATGAGCAGTTCTTC
CDR3 protein: CASSTTPGLAGGRYNEQFF

clone size: NA
V gene: TRBV7-2
J gene: TRBJ2-3
D gene: TRBD1
CDR3 length: 16
CDR3 DNA: TGTGCCAGCAGCTCCCCGGACAGGGTCAGGAGGGATACGCAGTATTTT
CDR3 protein: CASSSPDRVRRDTQYF

clone size: NA
V gene: TRBV5-1
J gene: TRBJ1-2
D gene: NA
CDR3 length: 15
CDR3 DNA: TGCGCCAGCAGACCACTCCCTGTCCGGGGCTATGGCTACACCTTC
CDR3 protein: CASRPLPVRGYGYTF

clone size: NA
V gene: TRBV18
J gene: TRBJ1-2
D gene: TRBD1
CDR3 length: 14
CDR3 DNA: TGTGCCAGCTCCGGGACAGGGGGGAACTATGGCTACACCTTC
CDR3 protein: CASSGTGGNYGYTF

clone size: NA
V gene: TRBV4-1
J gene: TRBJ2-3
D gene: TRBD1
CDR3 length: 15
CDR3 DNA: TGCGCCAGCAGTCGACAGGGGGGGGGCCCAGATACGCAGTATTTT
CDR3 protein: CASSRQGGGPDTQYF

clone size: NA
V gene: TRBV27
J gene: TRBJ1-3
D gene: NA
CDR3 length: 14
CDR3 DNA: TGTGCCAGCAGTTACAGGAGCTCTGGAAACACCATATATTTT
CDR3 protein: CASSYRSSGNTIYF

clone size: NA
V gene: TRBV27
J gene: TRBJ2-7
D gene: TRBD1
CDR3 length: 14
CDR3 DNA: TGTGCCAGCAGTCGGGACAGGAGACCCTACGAGCAGTACTTC
CDR3 protein: CASSRDRRPYEQYF

clone size: NA
V gene: TRBV18
J gene: TRBJ2-7
D gene: TRBD1
CDR3 length: 15
CDR3 DNA: TGTGCCAGCTCCCAAGAGACAGGGGAATTGGTGTCGGAGTACTTC
CDR3 protein: CASSQETGELVSEYF